These T cell receptor beta chains were read from a single sample in a study of blood T cell repertoires in COVID-19. The table came from immunoSEQ multiplex PCR; TCRdb's copy has only in-frame clones and leaves some out. The table records about 250,000 clones, approximately 85% of them present only once. Sample: PBMCs or T cells enriched from blood (not recorded which). The receptors stem from a woman aged 45 to 65 with acute COVID-19. The conserved cysteine and the conserved F or W are not part of the CDR3 here. Each record gives: V gene, clone size, CDR3 protein. The size field is filled for only some rows; it gives once, few, many or a size class.

TRBV6-1,.,ASSDARTGDTEAF
TRBV18,.,ASSPLINTEAF
TRBV30,.,ACRGTSEAF
TRBV7-6,.,ASRGGVTDTQY
TRBV7-6,.,ASTNGRGANTGELF
TRBV11-2,.,ASSLGPSGGHEQY
TRBV4-1,.,ASSQEGGTRNEQF
TRBV7-9,many,ASSRRGDEQY
TRBV7-6,.,ASSLLTKASRSAGYT
TRBV27,.,ASSPRWRGELF
TRBV3-1/TRBV3-2,.,ASSQGWTVTEAF
TRBV3-1/TRBV3-2,few,ASSRTGPYGYT
TRBV7-2,once,ASSLGTLATNEKLF
TRBV18,.,ASSAFESGGTDTQY
TRBV30,.,AWSVRMETNYGYT
TRBV7-2,.,ASSLAGGGAADTQY
TRBV7-2,once,ASSLEPSGGPLTHTQY
TRBV2,.,ASSEPSLEKGYT
TRBV2,.,ASSGRVTRELF
TRBV6-5,.,ASGPKAGVHQPQH
TRBV18,few,ASSPRQGGSTNEKLF
TRBV5-4,.,ASSLGGTERYEQY
TRBV14,.,ASSQARTVDYEQY
TRBV28,.,ASSSPAGFLDTEAF
TRBV7-9,.,ASSLSVADNYGYT
TRBV6-1,.,ASSANLQGANYGYT
TRBV3-1/TRBV3-2,.,ASSQWNPGQSYGYT
TRBV25-1,.,ASSDERDNEQF
TRBV9,.,ASSVGRGTSNYGYT
TRBV19,.,ASSSGGSNGYT
TRBV5-1,.,ASSLQEASNTEAF
TRBV5-1,.,ASSGRQVSGANVLT
TRBV19,.,ASSRRGPSYGYT
TRBV4-1,.,ASSRDGDTQY
TRBV7-2,.,ASSHRRGASGYT
TRBV5-1,.,ASSLAGGNEKLF
TRBV5-1,once,ASGLAGFTDTQY
TRBV5-5,.,ASSFQGGGTEAF
TRBV19,.,ASIPDRAGNTIY
TRBV7-6,.,ASSPGLAGFETQY
TRBV3-1/TRBV3-2,.,ASSQDPGGTGEKLF
TRBV4-3,.,ASSQEGIRQGFNSPLH
TRBV6-5,.,ASSYSTYGSRGYT
TRBV29-1,.,SVPDRGAYGYT
TRBV4-3,.,ASSPTGLTGELF
TRBV12-3/TRBV12-4,.,ASRRDRGEKLF
TRBV11-1,.,ASSLWGGKTEAF
TRBV30,.,AWSVGGNYEQY
TRBV9,.,ASSGNRLSSGNTIY
TRBV30,.,AWSVLGMTGELF
TRBV7-6,.,ASSLGTPGSGELF
TRBV9,.,ASSVVNWGQGFEKLF
TRBV15,.,ATSRSRTGGDPEAF